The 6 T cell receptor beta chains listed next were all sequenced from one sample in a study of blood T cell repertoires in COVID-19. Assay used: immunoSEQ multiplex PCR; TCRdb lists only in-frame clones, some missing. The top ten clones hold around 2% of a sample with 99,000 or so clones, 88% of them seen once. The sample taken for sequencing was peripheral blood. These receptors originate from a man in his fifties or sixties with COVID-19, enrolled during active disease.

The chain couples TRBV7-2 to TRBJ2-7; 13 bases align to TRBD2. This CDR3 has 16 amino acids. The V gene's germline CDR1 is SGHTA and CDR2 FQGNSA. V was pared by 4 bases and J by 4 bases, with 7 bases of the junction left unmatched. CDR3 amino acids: CASSSSPTSGGYEQYF. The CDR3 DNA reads TGTGCCAGCAGCTCCTCCCCGACTAGCGGGGGGTACGAGCAGTACTTC.

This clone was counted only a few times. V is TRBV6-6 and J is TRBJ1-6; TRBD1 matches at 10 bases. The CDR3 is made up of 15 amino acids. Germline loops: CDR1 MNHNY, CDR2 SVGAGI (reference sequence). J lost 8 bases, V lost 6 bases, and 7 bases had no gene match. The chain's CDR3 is CASRSTGTGDSPLHF. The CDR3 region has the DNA TGTGCCAGCAGATCCACCGGGACAGGGGATTCACCCCTCCACTTT.

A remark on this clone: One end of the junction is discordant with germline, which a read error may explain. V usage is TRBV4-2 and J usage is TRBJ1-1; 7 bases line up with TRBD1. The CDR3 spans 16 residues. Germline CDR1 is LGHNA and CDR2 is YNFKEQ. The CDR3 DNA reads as TGTGCCGGCAGCCAAGACCCGACAGGGTATAGCACTGAAGCTTTCTTT. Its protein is CAGSQDPTGYSTEAFF.

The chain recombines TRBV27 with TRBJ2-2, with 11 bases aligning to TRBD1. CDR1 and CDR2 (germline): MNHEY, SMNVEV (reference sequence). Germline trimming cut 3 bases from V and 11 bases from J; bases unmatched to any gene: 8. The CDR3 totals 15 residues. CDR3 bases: TGTGCCAGCAGTTTCCCCGGGACAGGGGGGAAAGAGCTGTTTTTT. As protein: CASSFPGTGGKELFF.

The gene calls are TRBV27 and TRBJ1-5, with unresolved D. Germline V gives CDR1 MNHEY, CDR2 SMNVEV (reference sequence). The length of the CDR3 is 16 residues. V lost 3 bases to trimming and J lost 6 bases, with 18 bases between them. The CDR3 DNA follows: TGTGCCAGCAGTTTCCTAAGGTCAGGTACTTTTCAGCCCCAGCATTTT. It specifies CASSFLRSGTFQPQHF.

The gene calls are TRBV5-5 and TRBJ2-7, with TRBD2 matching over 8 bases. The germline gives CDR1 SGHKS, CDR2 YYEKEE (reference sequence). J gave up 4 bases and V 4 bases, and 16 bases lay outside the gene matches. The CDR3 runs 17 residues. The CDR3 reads CASSPTSAQSFTYEQYF. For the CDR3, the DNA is TGTGCCAGCAGCCCGACTAGCGCTCAATCCTTTACATACGAGCAGTACTTC.